This T cell receptor beta chain was sequenced in a study of blood T cell repertoires in COVID-19. Study summary: T cells, B-cell-depleted T cells, or PBMCs supplied cDNA or gDNA.

Method: immunoSEQ multiplex PCR; TCRdb's copy keeps in-frame clones and lacks some. The sample contains about 170,000 clones, about 87% of which appear only once. Trimming removed 2 bases at V and 4 bases at J, with 9 bases between. Germline CDR1 reads MNHEY; CDR2 reads SVGAGI. This CDR3 has 15 residues. The gene calls are TRBV6-5 and TRBJ1-6; D unclear. This receptor was obtained from a man aged 60 to 75 with acute or convalescent COVID-19. The sequenced sample was peripheral blood. The CDR3, as DNA: TGTGCCAGCAGTTACCCGGTGGTTTATAATTCACCCCTCCACTTT. Residues: CASSYPVVYNSPLHF.